Listed below are T cell receptor beta chains from one sample, sequenced in a study of blood T cells in healthy people across ages. Each CDR3 protein gets one entry after TCRdb re-called the 5' RACE reads with MiXCR. The sample lists roughly 900,000 distinct CDR3 sequences; about 28% were seen once. The sequenced material came from blood. These receptors were taken from a woman of 80 years or more in good health. The CDR3 runs from the conserved cysteine through the conserved F or W. Each record gives: J gene, D gene, V gene, clone size, CDR3 DNA, CDR3 protein. D genes are given only for firm matches. The size field is filled for only some rows; it gives once, few, many or a size class.

TRBJ2-1,NA,TRBV7-9,once,TGTGCCAGCAGCCCACAGGGGGGGCGGTACAATGAGCAGTTCTTC,CASSPQGGRYNEQFF
TRBJ2-3,TRBD2,TRBV5-1,many,TGCGCCAGCAGCTTAACGGGGGGGACTAGCACAGATACGCAGTATTTT,CASSLTGGTSTDTQYF
TRBJ2-3,NA,TRBV20-1,NA,TGCAGTGCTCCTATACAGGGAGGAGATACGCAGTATTTT,CSAPIQGGDTQYF
TRBJ2-7,NA,TRBV30,NA,TGTGCCTGGAGGCCGAGACAGGCGTTCCTTTACGAGCAGTACTTC,CAWRPRQAFLYEQYF
TRBJ1-5,TRBD1,TRBV7-2,many,TGTGCCAGCAGCTTGAGACAGGGCATAGGGGATCAGCCCCAGCATTTT,CASSLRQGIGDQPQHF
TRBJ2-1,TRBD2,TRBV20-1,NA,TGCAGTGCTTTTAGCGGGAGCTCCTACAACGAGCAGTTCTTC,CSAFSGSSYNEQFF
TRBJ2-3,TRBD1,TRBV5-6,NA,TGTGCCAGCAGCCGGTGGACAGGGAGTCTGGATACGCAGTATTTT,CASSRWTGSLDTQYF
TRBJ1-2,NA,TRBV10-2,many,TGCGCCAGCAGTTGGGACTTGTACGGGTTCGTTGGCTACACCTTC,CASSWDLYGFVGYTF
TRBJ2-1,TRBD1,TRBV20-1,NA,TGCAGTGCTAGAGAGACAGGGCTCTCCTACAATGAGCAGTTCTTC,CSARETGLSYNEQFF
TRBJ1-2,NA,TRBV27,NA,TGTGCCAGCAGTTTACGCCGTGGAGTCTATGGCTACACCTTC,CASSLRRGVYGYTF
TRBJ2-5,TRBD1,TRBV29-1,many,TGCAGCGTTCAATTCCGACAGGGGGCTGAGACCCAGTACTTC,CSVQFRQGAETQYF
TRBJ2-1,TRBD2,TRBV20-1,once,TGCAGTGCTATTGGTACTAGCGGGGGGCGATTAAAGACCCAGTTCTTC,CSAIGTSGGRLKTQFF
TRBJ2-7,NA,TRBV14,many,TGTGCCAGCAGCAGGGGGATTTACGAGCAGTACTTC,CASSRGIYEQYF
TRBJ2-7,TRBD2,TRBV6-6,NA,TGTGCCAGCAGTTACTCCGGGACTAGCCCCTCCTACGAGCAGTACTTC,CASSYSGTSPSYEQYF
TRBJ2-7,TRBD1,TRBV4-1,NA,TGCGCCAGCAGCCGGAAGGGGACAGGGGATTACAATGAGCAGTACTTC,CASSRKGTGDYNEQYF
TRBJ2-7,NA,TRBV7-9,many,TGTGCCAGCAGCTTGGGGGAAGGATGGCACGAGCAGTACTTC,CASSLGEGWHEQYF
TRBJ2-1,TRBD2,TRBV4-2,many,TGTGCCAGCAGCCGGATCCCTAGCGGGGTCTCCTACAATGAGCAGTTCTTC,CASSRIPSGVSYNEQFF
TRBJ2-7,TRBD2,TRBV10-2,many,TGCGCCAGCTCGGGGGGGGACGGCTACGAGCAGTACTTC,CASSGGDGYEQYF
TRBJ1-4,NA,TRBV6-5,many,TGTGCCAGCAGGGTTGGCACTAATGAAAAACTGTTTTTT,CASRVGTNEKLFF
TRBJ2-1,NA,TRBV3-1,few,TGTGCCAGCAGCGGGCCAGGAGGGGGGTATGAGCAGTTCTTC,CASSGPGGGYEQFF
TRBJ2-3,NA,TRBV6-4,NA,TGTGCCAGCAGTGATCGGGGGAGCACAGATACGCAGTATTTT,CASSDRGSTDTQYF
TRBJ1-3,TRBD1,TRBV7-2,few,TGTGCCAGCAGCCTCCCGACAGGGCTCTCTGGAAACACCATATATTTT,CASSLPTGLSGNTIYF
TRBJ2-3,NA,TRBV15,few,TGTGCCACCAGCAGAGTGAGAACGGCCTACACAGATACGCAGTATTTT,CATSRVRTAYTDTQYF
TRBJ2-1,TRBD2,TRBV7-9,many,TGTGCCAGCAGCCCTGGATCGAGCGGGGTGTTTTTGGATGAGCAGTTCTTC,CASSPGSSGVFLDEQFF
TRBJ1-6,NA,TRBV6-2/TRBV6-3,many,TGTGCCAGCAGAGACAGTAATTCACCCCTCCACTTT,CASRDSNSPLHF
TRBJ1-1,TRBD1,TRBV27,NA,TGTGCCAGCAGCTCCGGGACAGGGGTACTGGATACTGAAGCTTTCTTT,CASSSGTGVLDTEAFF
TRBJ2-5,NA,TRBV7-9,NA,TGTGCCAGCAGCTTAGGGAGGACGCTCGACAATGAACAGTACTTC,CASSLGRTLDNEQYF
TRBJ2-5,TRBD1,TRBV6-5,many,TGTGCCAGCAGTTTTAAGACAGGGTCTCAAGAGACCCAGTACTTC,CASSFKTGSQETQYF
TRBJ2-5,NA,TRBV2,NA,TGTGCCAGCAGGAGACAGGGACTTCTCTACCAAGAGACCCAGTACTTC,CASRRQGLLYQETQYF
TRBJ2-5,NA,TRBV6-6,NA,TGTGCCAGCAGTTACAAGACCATCCAAGAGACCCAGTACTTC,CASSYKTIQETQYF